This T cell receptor (beta chain) was identified in a study of Ad26.COV2.S vaccination and SARS-CoV-2 variants. Study in general: This donor came from the COV1001 trial of Ad26.COV2.S. Intramuscularly, Ad26.COV2.S was given either once or twice, 56 days apart.

Using immunoSEQ multiplex PCR, the repertoire was profiled, and TCRdb retains in-frame clones only, with some absent. This table holds 350,000 to 400,000 clones, approximately 90% found once. This sample's treatment: approximately 18 received Ad26.COV2.S at low or high dose, single or two shots; about 5 received placebo; per-sample allocation not given. Specimens were obtained on day 63 following the first vaccine or placebo injection. In Boston, the donor was an adult between 18-55 years of age. The germline V gene has CDR1 KGHSH and CDR2 LQKENI. The ends were cut back, 6 bases at V and 3 bases at J, with 8 bases in the middle. CDR3 size: 13 residues.

This rearrangement joins TRBV18 to TRBJ1-4; D remains ambiguous. The origin of this receptor is a person between 18 and 60 years old who received the Ad26.COV2.S COVID-19 vaccine or a placebo. This specimen consisted of peripheral blood, obtained in a trial of Ad26.COV2.S vaccine versus placebo. CDR3 nucleotides: TGTGCCAGCTCCCGGTCGGCTAATGAAAAACTGTTTTTT. This translates into CASSRSANEKLFF.